Below are 14 T cell receptor beta chains sequenced from a single sample in a study of cytomegalovirus exposure and HLA in healthy donors. This PCR relied on a set of 60 Vbeta primers and 13 Jbeta primers. Method: immunoSEQ multiplex PCR; TCRdb's copy keeps in-frame clones and lacks some. The sample's table shows approximately 47,000 clones. The sequenced sample was PBMCs. These receptors originate from a male donor in good health and CMV-seronegative.

The gene calls are TRBV13 and TRBJ1-4; no reliable D call. The CDR3 is 15 residues long. Trimming removed 1 base from V and 8 bases from J, with 14 bases in between. Germline loops: CDR1 PRHDT, CDR2 FYEKMQ (reference sequence). The CDR3 loop is CASSLADNGWEKLFF. The CDR3 DNA is TGTGCCAGCAGCTTAGCCGACAATGGCTGGGAAAAACTGTTTTTT.

CDR3 protein: CATSRDLSTKNIQYF. CDR3 nucleotides: TGTGCCACCAGCAGAGATCTGAGTACCAAAAACATTCAGTACTTC. The chain links TRBV15 to TRBJ2-4, with no clear D. The V gene's germline CDR1 is LNHNV and CDR2 YYDKDF (reference sequence). V lost 0 bases, J lost 2 bases, and 8 bases lay in between. This CDR3 has 15 amino acids.

V and J are TRBV19 and TRBJ2-3; weak D call: TRBD1 (5 bases). CDR1 is LNHDA and CDR2 is SQIVND in the germline V gene (reference sequence). V was clipped by 2 bases and J by 6 bases, with 6 bases between them. The CDR3 is 12 amino acids. The CDR3 region has the DNA TGTGCCAGTAGTATATACAGGGATACGCAGTATTTT. Protein: CASSIYRDTQYF.

The rearrangement links TRBV6-6 to TRBJ2-1; possibly TRBD1 for D (6 bases). This CDR3 has 14 amino acids. Germline CDR1 reads MNHNY; CDR2 reads SVGAGI (reference sequence). Trimming took 2 bases from V and 2 from J, leaving 7 bases between them. CDR3 amino acids: CASSYRTAYNEQFF. DNA for the CDR3: TGTGCCAGCAGTTACCGGACAGCCTACAATGAGCAGTTCTTC.

This chain uses TRBV5-1 with TRBJ2-7, with D uncertain. Germline V gives CDR1 SGHRS, CDR2 YFSETQ. CDR3 length: 14 residues. Trimming pared 4 bases from V and 0 bases from J, leaving 11 bases between. Written as DNA, the CDR3 is TGCGCCAGCAGCGTCCTTACCAGCTCCTACGAGCAGTACTTC. This translates into CASSVLTSSYEQYF.

The CDR3 region is CASRITGAHEQYF. The DNA of the CDR3 is TGTGCCAGCAGGATTACAGGGGCCCACGAGCAGTACTTC. The chain employs TRBV27 and TRBJ2-7, with 7 bases that match TRBD1. This CDR3 spans 13 amino acids. V trimming: 6 bases; J trimming: 5 bases; junction bases outside the gene matches: 7. Germline assignment: CDR1 MNHEY and CDR2 SMNVEV (reference sequence).

This chain connects TRBV9 to TRBJ2-1; possibly TRBD2 for D (5 bases). Deletions cut 0 bases from V and 8 bases from J, with 9 bases between. The CDR3 has 13 amino acids. The germline CDR1 and CDR2 sequences are SGDLS and YYNGEE. The CDR3 sequence: CASSVAGLHEQFF. The CDR3 DNA is TGTGCCAGCAGCGTAGCCGGACTGCATGAGCAGTTCTTC.

The V gene is TRBV6-1, the J gene TRBJ2-5; tentative D call: TRBD1 (6 bases). Germline V gives CDR1 MNHNS, CDR2 SASEGT. The CDR3 totals 15 residues. Trimming stripped 4 bases from V and 5 bases from J, with 17 bases between. CDR3 sequence reads: CASSGQGYWEETQYF. CDR3 sequence (DNA): TGTGCCAGCAGTGGGCAGGGGTACTGGGAGGAGACCCAGTACTTC.

This CDR3 reads CASSMGSQANYGYTF. As DNA, the CDR3 is TGTGCCAGTAGTATGGGCAGCCAAGCTAACTATGGCTACACCTTC. This chain connects TRBV19 to TRBJ1-2; D remains ambiguous. Germline CDR1 and CDR2: LNHDA and SQIVND (reference sequence). There are 15 residues in the CDR3. Trimming pared 3 bases from V and 0 bases from J, leaving 11 bases between.

The chain employs TRBV11-2 and TRBJ1-2; D is perhaps TRBD1 (5 bases). The germline gives CDR1 SGHAT, CDR2 FQNNGV. This CDR3 is 14 amino acids long. The V end lost 1 base, the J end lost 3 bases, and 9 bases lay between the germline ends. The CDR3 DNA reads TGTGCCAGCAGCTTAGGTCAGGGCGACTATGGCTACACCTTC. Its protein product is CASSLGQGDYGYTF.

The genes are TRBV18 and TRBJ2-5, with 11 bases aligning to TRBD2. CDR3 length: 15 residues. J lost 4 bases, V lost 3 bases, and 4 bases had no gene match. Germline CDR1 is KGHSH and CDR2 is LQKENI. The CDR3 coding sequence is TGTGCCAGCTCACCCATAGCGGGGGGGCCAGAGACCCAGTACTTC. Translated, it gives CASSPIAGGPETQYF.

The chain couples TRBV9 to TRBJ2-2; 7 bases line up with TRBD1. Looked up from germline, CDR1 is SGDLS and CDR2 is YYNGEE. V trimming: 2 bases; J trimming: 1 base; junction bases outside the gene matches: 2. The CDR3 runs 15 residues. The CDR3 region is CASSVTGVNTGELFF. CDR3 DNA: TGTGCCAGCAGCGTCACAGGGGTGAACACCGGGGAGCTGTTTTTT.

Remarks on this clone: A junction end diverges from the germline sequence, so it may reflect a read error. The rearrangement joins TRBV30 to TRBJ1-2, with D unresolved. CDR3 length equals 14 residues. Germline V gene lookup returns CDR1 GTSNPN and CDR2 SVGIG (reference sequence). The chain's CDR3 is CVWSVRRVSYGYTF. CDR3 nucleotide sequence: TGTGTCTGGAGTGTAAGAAGAGTTTCCTATGGCTACACCTTC.

The chain employs TRBV18 and TRBJ1-3; a possible D gene is TRBD1 (5 bases). Looked up from germline, CDR1 is KGHSH and CDR2 is LQKENI. The CDR3 totals 17 residues. Trimming left V 1 base short and J 0 bases short, with 13 bases between. The DNA of the CDR3 is TGTGCCAGCTCACCACGGGCAGGGCAAAGCTCTGGAAACACCATATATTTT. This translates into CASSPRAGQSSGNTIYF.